This TCR beta chain was sequenced for a study of T cells of healthy individuals. TCRdb re-derived calls from the 5' RACE reads in MiXCR, one entry per CDR3 protein. The profile shows 60,000 to 80,000 distinct CDR3 sequences, about 16% of them singletons. Trimming took 3 bases from V and 2 from J; bases not matched to a gene: 7. Germline CDR1 is KGHSH and CDR2 is LQKENI. The CDR3 is 16 amino acids. This receptor was obtained from a human donor in good health. The gene calls are TRBV18 and TRBJ2-1; 7 nucleotides align to TRBD1. The DNA for the CDR3 is TGTGCCAGCTCACCTAGAGGACAGGAAACCTACAATGAGCAGTTCTTC. Translated, it gives CASSPRGQETYNEQFF.